The 11 T cell receptor beta chains below come from one sample, sequenced in a study of T-cell memory formation after mild COVID-19. TCRdb used MiXCR to reprocess the 5' RACE reads, holding one entry per CDR3 protein. The sample holds over 250,000 distinct CDR3 sequences, more than 15% seen once. The specimen was PBMCs or a T cell subset sorted from them (not recorded which). These receptors were obtained from a man between 18 and 29 years old who had mild COVID-19 (a few samples of this study predate the infection). Cell type and time point are not known.

This clonotype has a count of ten or more. The J gene is TRBJ2-1, the V gene TRBV7-2; 12 bases agree with TRBD1. J lost 7 bases, V lost 0 bases, and 4 bases had no gene match. This CDR3 region has 16 residues. Germline lookup yields CDR1 SGHTA and CDR2 FQGNSA. The CDR3 nucleotides are TGTGCCAGCAGCTTAGCGGGACAGGGGGCTAAAAATGAGCAGTTCTTC. Residues: CASSLAGQGAKNEQFF.

J is TRBJ1-4 and V is TRBV20-1, with 7 bases identical to TRBD1. The CDR3 is 15 amino acids. J lost 8 bases, V lost 6 bases, and 15 bases had no gene match. The germline V gene encodes CDR1 DFQATT and CDR2 SNEGSKA (reference sequence). The CDR3 sequence is CSAQISGTQGEKLFF. The CDR3 DNA follows: TGCAGTGCGCAAATCTCCGGGACACAGGGGGAAAAACTGTTTTTT.

This clonotype came up a few times. This chain links TRBV15 with TRBJ2-3, with TRBD1 identical over 11 bases. The germline gives CDR1 LNHNV, CDR2 YYDKDF (reference sequence). CDR3 length equals 17 residues. V lost 0 bases, J lost 4 bases, and 6 bases stayed unmatched. The CDR3 nucleotides are TGTGCCACCAGCAGAGATAAGTGGACAGGGGGCCCAGATACGCAGTATTTT. This translates into CATSRDKWTGGPDTQYF.

This clonotype was picked up a small number of times. This rearrangement joins TRBV24-1 to TRBJ2-3; D unresolved. V was pared by 0 bases and J by 1 base, with 10 bases between. This CDR3 contains 16 residues. The germline CDR1 and CDR2 sequences are KGHDR and SFDVKD. The CDR3 DNA is TGTGCCACCAGTGATTTGCATGGGAAGGGCACAGATACGCAGTATTTT. Its translation is CATSDLHGKGTDTQYF.

The chain links TRBV4-1 to TRBJ2-7; TRBD1 matches 7 bases. Germline trimming cut 3 bases from V and 4 bases from J; bases unmatched to any gene: 9. The germline CDR1 and CDR2 sequences are MGHRA and YSYEKL. The CDR3 loop spans 15 amino acids. This CDR3 is CASSQEQGTAYEQYV. Written as DNA, the CDR3 is TGCGCCAGCAGCCAGGAACAGGGGACCGCGTACGAGCAGTACGTC.

This clonotype was seen only a few times. The chain is built from TRBV5-1 and TRBJ1-1; 11 bases agree with TRBD1. Germline CDR1 and CDR2: SGHRS and YFSETQ. V was clipped by 4 bases and J by 8 bases; unmatched bases: 10. The CDR3 spans 15 residues. The CDR3 nucleotides read TGCGCCAGCAGCACCGGACAGGGGGCGGAGACGGAAGCTTTCTTT. This sequence encodes CASSTGQGAETEAFF.

The J gene is TRBJ1-2, the V gene TRBV6-6, with a weak D call TRBD1 (5 bases). The V end was cut by 5 bases, the J end by 8 bases, with 15 bases between. CDR1 is MNHNY and CDR2 is SVGAGI in the germline V gene (reference sequence). The length of the CDR3 is 13 residues. This CDR3 is CASSTGGARGYTF. The CDR3 bases are TGTGCCAGCAGTACGGGAGGGGCCCGGGGCTACACCTTC.

This clonotype showed up just a few times. CDR3 region: CASGEPSGRGLGTDTQYF. The CDR3, as DNA: TGCGCCAGCGGGGAACCTAGCGGGAGAGGCCTTGGGACAGATACGCAGTATTTT. This rearrangement joins TRBV5-1 to TRBJ2-3, with TRBD2 matching over 10 bases. V lost 7 bases and J lost 3; bases outside the gene matches: 17. Germline CDR1 and CDR2: SGHRS and YFSETQ. The CDR3 has 18 amino acids. Using reference TRBV5-1 and TRBJ2-3 for the parts outside the CDR3, the full variable domain is KAGVTQTPRYLIKTRGQQVTLSCSPISGHRSVSWYQQTPGQGLQFLFEYFSETQRNKGNFPGRFSGRQFSNSRSEMNVSTLELGDSALYLCASGEPSGRGLGTDTQYFGPGTRLTVL.

This chain connects TRBV7-2 to TRBJ2-7; TRBD2 aligns across 8 bases. Germline V gene data show CDR1 as SGHTA and CDR2 as FQGNSA. Trimming took 2 bases from V and 3 from J; bases not matched to a gene: 0. The CDR3 spans 13 residues. CDR3: CASSLLAGYEQYV. The CDR3 region has the DNA TGTGCCAGCAGCTTACTAGCGGGCTACGAGCAGTACGTC.

This chain links TRBV6-5 with TRBJ2-2, with 7 bases lining up with TRBD1. CDR1 is MNHEY, CDR2 SVGAGI, per germline. The J segment lost 1 base and the V segment lost 7 bases, leaving 12 bases of the junction unmatched. The CDR3 covers 17 residues. The CDR3 loop reads CASTRRTGTMNTGELFF. DNA for the CDR3: TGTGCCAGCACTAGAAGGACAGGCACCATGAACACCGGGGAGCTGTTTTTT.

This clonotype was counted only a few times. The chain uses TRBV6-2 or TRBV6-3 and TRBJ1-2; D ambiguous. Germline V lookup: CDR1 MNHEY, CDR2 SVGEGT. The CDR3 spans 13 residues. With 7 bases removed from V and 8 bases from J, the gap between germline ends came to 17 bases. The CDR3, as DNA: TGTGCCAGCATTAAGACACGTGGCTACGGCTACACCTTC. It translates to CASIKTRGYGYTF.